The T cell receptor beta chain under discussion was sequenced for a study of T cells in Graves' hyperthyroidism and ophthalmopathy. Study-level results: The majority of expanded thyroid clonotypes above 0.001 also appeared in blood.

On this clonotype: Antigen: not known.

Trimming took 5 bases from V and 6 from J; bases not matched to a gene: 6. CDR3 length: 15 amino acids. Per the germline V gene, CDR1 is MNHNS and CDR2 is SASEGT. Authors of the study amplified TCR beta CDR3 regions from RNA transcripts. First-round RT-PCR targeting the TCR CDR3 was performed with the HTBI primer set. TCRdb called the multiplex PCR reads again in MiXCR, with one record for every CDR3 protein. The repertoire consists of approximately 600,000 distinct CDR3 sequences, with roughly 20% occurring once and the leading ten covering over 30%. This sequence was found in a man under 40 with Graves' ophthalmopathy. The chain is built from TRBV6-1 and TRBJ2-7; TRBD2 aligns across 14 bases. Sequenced material: blood. The CDR3 coding sequence is TGTGCCAGCAGTACTGGGACTAGCGGGAGAGGCGAGCAGTACTTC. This sequence encodes CASSTGTSGRGEQYF.